This TCR beta chain was documented in a study of blood T cell repertoires in COVID-19. Study summary: T cells, B-cell-depleted T cells, or PBMCs supplied cDNA or gDNA.

Germline lookup yields CDR1 SGHAT and CDR2 FQNNGV. The CDR3 length is 16 residues. With V trimmed by 4 bases and J by 5 bases, 13 bases remained unmatched. Under the authors' procedure: Amplifying reference gene primers gave estimates of nucleated cell counts. Sequenced by immunoSEQ multiplex PCR; TCRdb stores in-frame clones only, minus some. That table furnishes V, J and clone size, whereas the DNA furnished D and trimming. The profile shows approximately 140,000 clones, just over 85% of them singletons. This chain links TRBV11-2 with TRBJ1-2; 7 nucleotides align to TRBD1. The clonotype originates from a man aged 70 or older with acute or convalescent COVID-19. The sample consisted of peripheral blood. The CDR3 is CASSWPLGQLKYGYTF. The DNA of the CDR3 is TGTGCCAGCAGCTGGCCGCTGGGACAGCTCAAGTATGGCTACACCTTC.